Detailed here is one T cell receptor beta chain. Different DNA sequences within this sample yield the same CDR3. As handled by the study authors: Reference gene primer amplification in the assay estimated nucleated cell counts. Libraries were prepared by immunoSEQ multiplex PCR; TCRdb keeps only in-frame clonotypes and omits some of them. V, J and clone size are those of that table, while D and trimming were read from the DNA. The table shows more than 150,000 clones, with approximately 80% occurring only once. Membership in each cohort depended on participant-reported clinical history. Either two negative PCRs, clearance, or symptom resolution qualified Cohort 3 donors as recovered. The sample originates from a study of blood T cell repertoires in COVID-19. Study-wide background: T cells, B-cell-depleted T cells, or PBMCs provided the cDNA or gDNA that served as material.

From germline, CDR1 is MNHEY and CDR2 SVGAGI. The V gene end was trimmed by 0 bases and the J gene end by 8 bases; junction bases not matched to a gene: 7. This CDR3 spans 16 amino acids. This chain uses TRBV6-5 with TRBJ1-4, with TRBD1 matching over 9 bases. The sequenced sample was PBMCs or T cells enriched from blood (not recorded which). This clonotype was sampled from a woman aged 55-69 years who had recovered from COVID-19. CDR3 sequence reads: CASSYSTGQGNEKLFF. The CDR3 DNA sequence: TGTGCCAGCAGTTACTCGACGGGACAGGGAAACGAAAAACTGTTTTTT.